Presented here are 24 T cell receptor beta chains from one specimen sequenced in a study of blood T cell repertoires in COVID-19. Only in-frame clones appear in the TCRdb table, and some are missing; sequencing was by immunoSEQ multiplex PCR. The table records around 250,000 clones, around 90% of them present only once. The specimen sequenced was peripheral blood. These receptors originate from a woman in her 70s with COVID-19, enrolled during active disease.

This rearrangement joins TRBV28 to TRBJ2-5; the match to TRBD2 covers 13 bases. The CDR3 contains 15 residues. CDR1 is MDHEN and CDR2 is SYDVKM in the germline V gene. The J segment lost 1 base and the V segment lost 6 bases, leaving 2 bases of the junction unmatched. The CDR3, as DNA: TGTGCCAGCAGGGGACTAGCGGGGACCCAAGAGACCCAGTACTTC. It codes for CASRGLAGTQETQYF. Based on the CDR3 plus reference TRBV28 and TRBJ2-5, the full variable domain is DVKVTQSSRYLVKRTGEKVFLECVQDMDHENMFWYRQDPGLGLRLIYFSYDVKMKEKGDIPEGYSVSREKKERFSLILESASTNQTSMYLCASRGLAGTQETQYFGPGTRLLVL.

The chain is built from TRBV28 and TRBJ2-1; D is perhaps TRBD2 (6 bases). The CDR3 has 15 amino acids. The germline V gene encodes CDR1 MDHEN and CDR2 SYDVKM. V lost 6 bases, J lost 9 bases, and 21 bases lay in between. CDR3: CASSRGWGPRGEQFF. CDR3 in DNA: TGTGCCAGCAGCCGGGGGTGGGGCCCGAGGGGTGAGCAGTTCTTC. The full variable domain, completed using reference TRBV28 and TRBJ2-1, is DVKVTQSSRYLVKRTGEKVFLECVQDMDHENMFWYRQDPGLGLRLIYFSYDVKMKEKGDIPEGYSVSREKKERFSLILESASTNQTSMYLCASSRGWGPRGEQFFGPGTRLTVL.

This chain joins TRBV19 and TRBJ2-1; D possibly corresponds to TRBD1 (6 bases). The V end lost 7 bases, the J end lost 4 bases, and 17 bases lay between the germline ends. This CDR3 contains 15 residues. Germline V gene lookup returns CDR1 LNHDA and CDR2 SQIVND (reference sequence). Written as DNA, the CDR3 is TGTGCCAGTACCCGAACAGGGCCTATGTACAATGAGCAGTTCTTC. This gives the protein CASTRTGPMYNEQFF.

The chain joins TRBV4-1 to TRBJ1-6; D is possibly TRBD1 (6 bases). The CDR3 has 15 residues. Trimming took off 4 bases at V and 7 bases at J, with 14 bases between the two ends. Germline CDR1 reads MGHRA; CDR2 reads YSYEKL. The chain's CDR3 is CASSLQPGVNSPLHF. DNA for the CDR3: TGCGCCAGCAGCCTACAACCAGGGGTCAATTCACCCCTCCACTTT.

The chain carries TRBV21-1 and TRBJ1-2; TRBD1 is taken as the D call from the table, unchecked against the DNA. TRBV21-1 is shown as a pseudogene. This CDR3 comprises 14 residues. The CDR3 bases are TGTGCCAGCAGCAAATTAGACAGGGGCTATGGCTACACCTTC. It is translated as CASSKLDRGYGYTF.

V and J are TRBV29-1 and TRBJ1-2; 8 bases align to TRBD1. The CDR3 has 14 residues. V shed 5 bases and J 6 bases; nucleotides not matched to a gene: 11. CDR1 is SQVTM, CDR2 ANQGSEA, per germline. The CDR3 region has the DNA TGCAGCGTTCTTCGTGGGACAGGCTTGAATGGCTACACCTTC. Encoded protein: CSVLRGTGLNGYTF. The full variable domain, completed using reference TRBV29-1 and TRBJ1-2, is SAVISQKPSRDICQRGTSLTIQCQVDSQVTMMFWYRQQPGQSLTLIATANQGSEATYESGFVIDKFPISRPNLTFSTLTVSNMSPEDSSIYLCSVLRGTGLNGYTFGSGTRLTVV.

The table lists this clone with a count of one. The rearrangement links TRBV7-8 to TRBJ1-1, with 8 positions matching TRBD1. Germline lookup yields CDR1 SGHVS and CDR2 FQNEAQ. Losses at the gene ends were 2 bases for V and 10 bases for J; bases not matched to a gene: 6. The CDR3 has 13 residues. The CDR3, as DNA: TGTGCCAGCAGCTTAAACAGGGGGGGAAGAGCTTTCTTT. Translation: CASSLNRGGRAFF.

The chain links TRBV19 to TRBJ1-2; D is possibly TRBD1 (6 bases). The ends were cut back, 10 bases at V and 4 bases at J, with 22 bases in the middle. CDR3 length equals 15 residues. Germline CDR1 LNHDA, CDR2 SQIVND (reference sequence). CDR3 DNA sequence: TGTGCCACCAGCGAGCGACAGGAAAAGCTCTATGGCTACACCTTC. Translation: CATSERQEKLYGYTF.

This chain connects TRBV5-1 to TRBJ2-7; TRBD1 aligns across 7 bases. The CDR3 runs to 13 residues. Germline lookup yields CDR1 SGHRS and CDR2 YFSETQ. V trimming: 4 bases; J trimming: 2 bases; junction bases outside the gene matches: 3. The CDR3 coding sequence is TGCGCCAGCAGCCGGGACAGAACCTACGAGCAGTACTTC. The encoded protein is CASSRDRTYEQYF.

The CDR3 loop is CASSPPGGGEQFF. The CDR3 nucleotides read TGTGCCAGCAGCCCACCGGGGGGGGGAGAGCAGTTCTTC. This sequence joins TRBV28 and TRBJ2-1; 8 bases map to TRBD2. Germline CDR1 and CDR2: MDHEN and SYDVKM. Unmatched junction bases numbered 8, after V lost 6 bases and J lost 10 bases. The CDR3 sequence is 13 residues long.

The chain combines TRBV19 with TRBJ1-5; TRBD1 agrees at 9 bases. The CDR3 spans 16 residues. Germline-derived CDR1 and CDR2 are LNHDA and SQIVND (reference sequence). The V gene end was trimmed by 4 bases and the J gene end by 7 bases; junction bases not matched to a gene: 11. The CDR3 DNA reads as TGTGCCAGTAGTACATCGGACAGGGGTGAGGGGCAGCCCCAGCATTTT. This translates into CASSTSDRGEGQPQHF.

Only a few counts were recorded for this clone. The chain employs TRBV5-1 and TRBJ2-1; 12 bases align to TRBD2. The V and J ends lost 3 bases and 4 bases, in that order; junction bases with no gene match: 11. Germline-derived CDR1 and CDR2 are SGHRS and YFSETQ. The CDR3 consists of 18 residues. The CDR3 coding sequence is TGCGCCAGCAGCTACAACGATCCTAGCGGGAGGGGATACAATGAGCAGTTCTTC. Translated, it gives CASSYNDPSGRGYNEQFF.

V usage is TRBV7-3 and J usage is TRBJ1-1; tentative D call: TRBD1 (6 bases). Trimming took 4 bases from V and 4 from J, leaving 19 bases between them. The CDR3 covers 16 residues. CDR1 SGHTA and CDR2 FQGTGA come from the germline V gene. The CDR3 protein is CASSSQGRGLITEAFF. The CDR3 bases are TGTGCCAGCAGCTCACAGGGTAGGGGTCTGATCACTGAAGCTTTCTTT.

The DNA for the CDR3 is TGTGCCAGCAGTTTACAGGCTGGTGAAGCTTTCTTT. This codes for CASSLQAGEAFF. The V gene is TRBV27, the J gene TRBJ1-1; D is unclear. CDR3 size: 12 residues. Per the germline V gene, CDR1 is MNHEY and CDR2 is SMNVEV (reference sequence). With 2 bases removed from V and 7 bases from J, the gap between germline ends came to 8 bases.

The chain carries TRBV5-1 and TRBJ2-2, with D unclear. The CDR3 is 17 amino acids. Trimming took 0 bases from V and 4 from J, leaving 16 bases between them. Germline loops: CDR1 SGHRS, CDR2 YFSETQ. The CDR3 protein is CASSLEPPDSLTGELFF. Written as DNA, the CDR3 is TGCGCCAGCAGCTTGGAGCCCCCTGATTCCCTCACCGGGGAGCTGTTTTTT. Combining the CDR3 with reference TRBV5-1 and TRBJ2-2 gives the whole variable domain KAGVTQTPRYLIKTRGQQVTLSCSPISGHRSVSWYQQTPGQGLQFLFEYFSETQRNKGNFPGRFSGRQFSNSRSEMNVSTLELGDSALYLCASSLEPPDSLTGELFFGEGSRLTVL.

The chain is built from TRBV5-6 and TRBJ2-3; D gene uncertain. Per the germline V gene, CDR1 is SGHDT and CDR2 is YYEEEE. Deletions cut 5 bases from V and 0 bases from J, with 10 bases between. This CDR3 comprises 14 residues. In DNA form, the CDR3 reads TGTGCCAGCAGTACTCAAATTAGCACAGATACGCAGTATTTT. This codes for CASSTQISTDTQYF.

J is TRBJ2-1 and V is TRBV6-1; 7 nucleotides match TRBD2. CDR1 and CDR2 from the germline V gene are MNHNS and SASEGT. J lost 3 bases, V lost 1 base, and 3 bases had no gene match. The CDR3 covers 15 residues. The CDR3 loop is CASSEGSGFYNEQFF. DNA for the CDR3: TGTGCCAGCAGTGAAGGTAGCGGGTTCTACAATGAGCAGTTCTTC.

The V and J genes are TRBV5-4 and TRBJ2-7, with 8 bases lining up with TRBD1. The CDR3 is 15 residues long. Germline values: CDR1 SGHNT, CDR2 YYREEE (reference sequence). The trim removed 2 bases at V and 7 bases at J, leaving 11 bases unmatched. The CDR3 spells CASSFTGQGNREQYF. CDR3 nucleotide sequence: TGTGCCAGCAGCTTTACCGGACAGGGAAACCGGGAGCAGTACTTC.

The chain couples TRBV3-1 (or the pseudogene TRBV3-2) to TRBJ2-7, with 11 bases that match TRBD2. The CDR3 has 13 amino acids. Germline trimming cut 7 bases from V and 7 bases from J; bases unmatched to any gene: 6. Germline V gene data show CDR1 as LGHDT and CDR2 as YNNKEL (reference sequence). CDR3 DNA: TGTGCCAGCAAGACTAGCGGGGCTGGAGAGCAGTACTTC. Its translation is CASKTSGAGEQYF.

The chain is built from TRBV6-5 and TRBJ2-1, with D possibly TRBD2 on 5 matching bases. V was clipped by 6 bases and J by 4 bases, with 13 bases between them. This CDR3 has 14 amino acids. Per the germline V gene, CDR1 is MNHEY and CDR2 is SVGAGI. The CDR3, as DNA: TGTGCCAGCAGACCCTCCACTAGTTACAATGAGCAGTTCTTC. Protein sequence: CASRPSTSYNEQFF.

This chain connects TRBV7-2 to TRBJ2-5; 10 bases agree with TRBD1. Germline V gives CDR1 SGHTA, CDR2 FQGNSA. V dropped 1 base and J dropped 9; count of bases not matched to a gene: 8. The length of the CDR3 is 15 residues. CDR3 DNA sequence: TGTGCCAGCAGCTTAGATACCGACAGGGGGCGCCCCCAGTACTTC. Translation: CASSLDTDRGRPQYF.

This rearrangement joins TRBV15 to TRBJ1-4, with D perhaps matching TRBD1 (6 bases). This CDR3 comprises 14 residues. V lost 9 bases, J lost 8 bases, and 19 bases lay in between. Germline V lookup: CDR1 LNHNV, CDR2 YYDKDF (reference sequence). The CDR3 sequence: CATQDSHSREKLFF. Here the CDR3 DNA reads TGTGCCACTCAGGACAGCCACTCTAGGGAAAAACTGTTTTTT.

The chain joins TRBV19 to TRBJ2-6, with TRBD1 matching 7 bases. Trimming removed 7 bases from V and 0 bases from J; junction bases left unmatched: 12. Germline V gene lookup returns CDR1 LNHDA and CDR2 SQIVND (reference sequence). CDR3 length equals 18 residues. In DNA, the CDR3 is TGTGCCAGTACCCCAAAAGGGGACAGCTACTCTGGGGCCAACGTCCTGACTTTC. It translates to CASTPKGDSYSGANVLTF.

J is TRBJ2-7 and V is TRBV4-3; 10 positions match TRBD1. The CDR3 spans 14 residues. Germline lookup yields CDR1 LGHNA and CDR2 YSLEER. V lost 3 bases and J lost 6; bases outside the gene matches: 5. The CDR3 DNA follows: TGCGCCAGCAGCCAGACAGGGGGCTACGTCGAGCAGTACTTC. Encoded protein: CASSQTGGYVEQYF.